The TCR beta chain described here comes from a study of response to subunit inactivated influenza vaccine. This CDR3 has 15 residues. J gave up 5 bases and V 6 bases, and 10 bases lay outside the gene matches. TCRdb ran MiXCR on the RT-PCR reads and lists one entry per CDR3 protein. The sample consists of some 800,000 distinct CDR3 sequences, 20% to 25% of them appearing once. This clonotype was seen more than once but under ten times. This specimen was PBMCs from blood, taken roughly 5 days after vaccination. The V call is TRBV12-3 or TRBV12-4, the J call TRBJ2-3, with 8 bases matching TRBD2. The TCR originated in a man aged 45-65 years who received an inactivated influenza vaccine. The CDR3 loop reads CASRVGGGYRDTQYF. DNA for the CDR3: TGTGCCAGCAGGGTCGGGGGGGGATACAGAGATACGCAGTATTTT.